This T cell receptor beta chain was obtained from a study of blood T cell repertoires in COVID-19. Across the study: PBMCs, B-cell-depleted T cells, or T cells were the source of the cDNA or gDNA that made up the material.

Only one count was recorded for this clone. Original processing notes: Amplification from reference gene primers served as the basis for estimated nucleated cell counts. The protocol was immunoSEQ multiplex PCR, while the TCRdb copy is restricted to in-frame clones and leaves out a portion. That table furnishes V, J and clone size, whereas the DNA furnished D and trimming. The sample has approximately 70,000 clones, about 88% seen once; the top ten hold approximately 1.4%. The CDR3 consists of 13 residues. The V end was cut by 1 base, the J end by 8 bases, with 12 bases between. Germline CDR1 SGDLS, CDR2 YYNGEE.

This chain joins TRBV9 and TRBJ1-2, with a possible D match to TRBD1 (5 bases). This sequence was found in a human donor in a cohort sampled during active COVID-19. The sequenced material came from peripheral blood. The CDR3 nucleotides are TGTGCCAGCAGCGTAAAAGGGGCGGGGGGCTACACCTTC. Amino acids: CASSVKGAGGYTF.